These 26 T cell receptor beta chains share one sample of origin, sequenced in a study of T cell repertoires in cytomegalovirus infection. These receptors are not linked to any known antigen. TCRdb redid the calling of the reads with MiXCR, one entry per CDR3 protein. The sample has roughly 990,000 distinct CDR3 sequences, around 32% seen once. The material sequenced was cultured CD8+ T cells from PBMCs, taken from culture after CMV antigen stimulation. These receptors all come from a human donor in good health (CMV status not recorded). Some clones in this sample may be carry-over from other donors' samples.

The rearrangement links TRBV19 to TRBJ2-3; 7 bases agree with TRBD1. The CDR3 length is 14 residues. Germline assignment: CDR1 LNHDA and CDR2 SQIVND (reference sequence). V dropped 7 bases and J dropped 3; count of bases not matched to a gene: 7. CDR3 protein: CASIIGTDTDTQYF. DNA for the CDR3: TGTGCCAGTATCATAGGGACAGATACAGATACGCAGTATTTT.

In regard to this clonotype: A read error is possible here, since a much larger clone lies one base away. CDR3 in DNA: TGTGCCTGCAGCTTCATGTATGGGGGGCCGGGAGATACGCAGTATTTT. Protein sequence: CACSFMYGGPGDTQYF. The chain employs TRBV7-6 and TRBJ2-3; D tentatively reads TRBD1 or TRBD2 (6 bases each). This CDR3 is built from 16 residues. The germline V gene has CDR1 SGHVS and CDR2 FNYEAQ.

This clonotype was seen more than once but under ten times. CDR3 sequence (DNA): TGTGCCAGCAGCGTGGGGGACTCGAACACCGGGGAGCTGTTTTTT. Translating gives CASSVGDSNTGELFF. This chain joins TRBV7-2 and TRBJ2-2; a weak D match, TRBD2 (6 bases). Germline V gene sequence: CDR1 SGHTA, CDR2 FQGNSA. This CDR3 contains 15 residues. With 5 bases removed from V and 0 bases from J, the gap between germline ends came to 10 bases.

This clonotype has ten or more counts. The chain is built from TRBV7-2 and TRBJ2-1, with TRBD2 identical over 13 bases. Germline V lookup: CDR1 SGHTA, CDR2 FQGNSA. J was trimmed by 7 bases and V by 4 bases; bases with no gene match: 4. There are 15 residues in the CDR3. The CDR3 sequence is CASSYTSGGENEQFF. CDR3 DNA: TGTGCCAGCAGCTATACTAGCGGGGGGGAAAATGAGCAGTTCTTC.

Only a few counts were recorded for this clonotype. Here the CDR3 reads CASRRKGNTGELFF. The CDR3 DNA follows: TGTGCCAGCAGGCGGAAGGGAAACACCGGGGAGCTGTTTTTT. V is TRBV2 and J is TRBJ2-2; the D is unclear. V lost 6 bases and J 2 bases, leaving 10 bases between the germline ends. There are 14 residues in the CDR3. Germline CDR1 is SNHLY and CDR2 is FYNNEI.

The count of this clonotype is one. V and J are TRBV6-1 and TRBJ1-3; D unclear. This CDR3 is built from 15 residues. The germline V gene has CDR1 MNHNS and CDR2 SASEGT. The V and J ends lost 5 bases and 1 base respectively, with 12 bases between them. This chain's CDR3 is CASSYLRASGNTIYF. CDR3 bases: TGTGCCAGCAGTTACCTTCGAGCTTCTGGAAACACCATATATTTT.

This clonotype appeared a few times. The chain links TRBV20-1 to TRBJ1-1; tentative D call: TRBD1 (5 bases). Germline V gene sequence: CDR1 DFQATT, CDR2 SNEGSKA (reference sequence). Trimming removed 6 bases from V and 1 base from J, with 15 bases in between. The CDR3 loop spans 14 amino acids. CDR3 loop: CSAPFTGSNTEAFF. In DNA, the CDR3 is TGCAGTGCACCTTTTACAGGATCGAACACTGAAGCTTTCTTT.

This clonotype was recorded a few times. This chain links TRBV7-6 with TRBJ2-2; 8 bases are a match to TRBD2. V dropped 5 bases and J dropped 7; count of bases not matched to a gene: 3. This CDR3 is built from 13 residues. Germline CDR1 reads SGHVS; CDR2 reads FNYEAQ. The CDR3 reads CASSLGGVGELFF. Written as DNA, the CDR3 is TGTGCCAGCAGCCTCGGGGGGGTCGGGGAGCTGTTTTTT. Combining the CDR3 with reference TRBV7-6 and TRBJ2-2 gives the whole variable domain GAGVSQSPRYKVTKRGQDVALRCDPISGHVSLYWYRQALGQGPEFLTYFNYEAQQDKSGLPNDRFSAERPEGSISTLTIQRTEQRDSAMYRCASSLGGVGELFFGEGSRLTVL.

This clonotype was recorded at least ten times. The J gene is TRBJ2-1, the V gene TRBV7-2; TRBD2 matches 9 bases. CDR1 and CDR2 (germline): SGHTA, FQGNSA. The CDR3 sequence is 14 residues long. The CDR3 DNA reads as TGTGCTACGTTTCAGCGGGGGGCAGGGAATGAGCAGTTCTTC. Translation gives CATFQRGAGNEQFF. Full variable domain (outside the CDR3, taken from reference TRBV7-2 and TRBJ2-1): GAGVSQSPSNKVTEKGKDVELRCDPISGHTALYWYRQSLGQGLEFLIYFQGNSAPDKSGLPSDRFSAERTGGSVSTLTIQRTQQEDSAVYLCATFQRGAGNEQFFGPGTRLTVL.

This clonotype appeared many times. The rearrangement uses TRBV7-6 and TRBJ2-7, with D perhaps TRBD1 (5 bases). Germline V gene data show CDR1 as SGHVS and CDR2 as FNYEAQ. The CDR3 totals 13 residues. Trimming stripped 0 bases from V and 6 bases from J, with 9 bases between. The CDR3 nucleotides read TGTGCCAGCAGCTTAGCGGCAGGGCGCGAGCAGTACTTC. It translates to CASSLAAGREQYF.

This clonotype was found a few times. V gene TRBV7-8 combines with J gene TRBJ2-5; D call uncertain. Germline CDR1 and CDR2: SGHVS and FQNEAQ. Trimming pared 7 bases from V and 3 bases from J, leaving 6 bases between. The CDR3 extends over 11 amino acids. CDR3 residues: CASKQKETQYF. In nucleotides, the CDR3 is TGTGCCAGCAAACAGAAAGAGACCCAGTACTTC. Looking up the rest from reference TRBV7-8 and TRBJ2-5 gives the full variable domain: GAGVSQSPRYKVAKRGQDVALRCDPISGHVSLFWYQQALGQGPEFLTYFQNEAQLDKSGLPSDRFFAERPEGSVSTLKIQRTQQEDSAVYLCASKQKETQYFGPGTRLLVL.

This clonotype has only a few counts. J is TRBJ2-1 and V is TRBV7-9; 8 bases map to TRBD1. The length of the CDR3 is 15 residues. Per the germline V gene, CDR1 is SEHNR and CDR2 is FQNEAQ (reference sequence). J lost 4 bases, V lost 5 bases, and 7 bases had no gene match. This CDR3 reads CASSVTGGEYNEQFF. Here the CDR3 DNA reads TGTGCCAGCAGCGTTACAGGGGGTGAATACAATGAGCAGTTCTTC.

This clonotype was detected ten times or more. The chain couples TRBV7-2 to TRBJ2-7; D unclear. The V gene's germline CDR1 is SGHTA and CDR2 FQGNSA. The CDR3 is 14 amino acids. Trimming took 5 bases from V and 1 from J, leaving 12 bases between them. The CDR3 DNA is TGTGCCAGCAGCAGCCAGCAGTGGTCCTACGAGCAGTACGTC. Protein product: CASSSQQWSYEQYV.

This CDR3 is CASSFFYGYNEQFF. The CDR3 DNA is TGTGCCAGCAGTTTCTTTTACGGATACAATGAGCAGTTCTTC. The chain combines TRBV27 with TRBJ2-1; D gene unclear. The V end was cut by 3 bases, the J end by 4 bases, with 10 bases between. CDR1 MNHEY and CDR2 SMNVEV come from the germline V gene (reference sequence). The CDR3 covers 14 residues.

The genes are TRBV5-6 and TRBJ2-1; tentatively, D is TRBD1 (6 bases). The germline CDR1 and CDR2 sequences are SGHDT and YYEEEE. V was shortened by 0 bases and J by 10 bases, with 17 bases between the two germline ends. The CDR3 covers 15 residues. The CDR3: CASSLASDRTDEQFF. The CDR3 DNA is TGTGCCAGCAGCTTGGCCTCCGACAGGACGGACGAGCAGTTCTTC. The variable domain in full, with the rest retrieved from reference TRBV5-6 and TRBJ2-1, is DAGVTQSPTHLIKTRGQQVTLRCSPKSGHDTVSWYQQALGQGPQFIFQYYEEEERQRGNFPDRFSGHQFPNYSSELNVNALLLGDSALYLCASSLASDRTDEQFFGPGTRLTVL.

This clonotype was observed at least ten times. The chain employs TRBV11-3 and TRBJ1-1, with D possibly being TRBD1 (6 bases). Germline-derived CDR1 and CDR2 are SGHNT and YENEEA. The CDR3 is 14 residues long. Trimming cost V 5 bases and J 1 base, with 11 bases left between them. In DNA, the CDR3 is TGTGCCAGCAGCCCCTGGGACAAGAACACTGAAGCTTTCTTT. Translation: CASSPWDKNTEAFF.

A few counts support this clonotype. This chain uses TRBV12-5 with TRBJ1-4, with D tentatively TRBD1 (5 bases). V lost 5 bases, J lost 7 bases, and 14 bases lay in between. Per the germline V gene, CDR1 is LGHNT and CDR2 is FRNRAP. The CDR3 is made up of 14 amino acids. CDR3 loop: CASGLGTASEKLFF. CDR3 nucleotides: TGTGCTAGTGGTCTAGGGACCGCGAGTGAAAAACTGTTTTTT.

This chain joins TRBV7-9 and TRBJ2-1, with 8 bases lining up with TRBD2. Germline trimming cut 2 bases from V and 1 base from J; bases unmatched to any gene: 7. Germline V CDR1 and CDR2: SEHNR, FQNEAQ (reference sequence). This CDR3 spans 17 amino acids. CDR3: CASSLRTSLTSYNEQFF. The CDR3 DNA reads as TGTGCCAGCAGCTTAAGGACTAGCCTTACTTCCTACAATGAGCAGTTCTTC. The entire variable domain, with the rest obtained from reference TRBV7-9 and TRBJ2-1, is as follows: DTGVSQNPRHKITKRGQNVTFRCDPISEHNRLYWYRQTLGQGPEFLTYFQNEAQLEKSRLLSDRFSAERPKGSFSTLEIQRTEQGDSAMYLCASSLRTSLTSYNEQFFGPGTRLTVL.

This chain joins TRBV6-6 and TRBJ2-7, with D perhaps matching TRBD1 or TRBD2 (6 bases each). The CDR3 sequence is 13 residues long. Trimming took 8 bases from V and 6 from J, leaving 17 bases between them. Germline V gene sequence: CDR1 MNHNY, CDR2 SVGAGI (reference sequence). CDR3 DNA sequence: TGTGCCAGCGGGGGCGGGGAACCCAGCGAGCAGTACGTC. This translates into CASGGGEPSEQYV.

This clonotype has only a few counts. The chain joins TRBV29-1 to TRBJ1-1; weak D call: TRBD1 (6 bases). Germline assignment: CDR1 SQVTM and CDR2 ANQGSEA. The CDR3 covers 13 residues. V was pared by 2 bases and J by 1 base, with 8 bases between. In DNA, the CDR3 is TGCAGCGTTGAACGGACAGAGAACACTGAAGCTTTCTTT. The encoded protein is CSVERTENTEAFF.

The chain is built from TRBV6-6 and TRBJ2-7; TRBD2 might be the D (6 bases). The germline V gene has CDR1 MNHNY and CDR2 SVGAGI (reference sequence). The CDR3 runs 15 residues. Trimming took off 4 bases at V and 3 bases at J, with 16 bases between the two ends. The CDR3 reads CASSSPGDPCYEQYV. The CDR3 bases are TGTGCCAGCAGTTCGCCGGGGGACCCATGCTACGAGCAGTACGTC.

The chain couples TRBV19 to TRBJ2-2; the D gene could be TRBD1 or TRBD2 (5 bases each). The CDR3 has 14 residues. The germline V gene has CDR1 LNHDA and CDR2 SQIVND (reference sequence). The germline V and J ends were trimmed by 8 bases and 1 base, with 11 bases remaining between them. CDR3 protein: CASAGTRNTGELFF. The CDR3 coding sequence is TGTGCCAGTGCCGGGACCAGGAACACCGGGGAGCTGTTTTTT.

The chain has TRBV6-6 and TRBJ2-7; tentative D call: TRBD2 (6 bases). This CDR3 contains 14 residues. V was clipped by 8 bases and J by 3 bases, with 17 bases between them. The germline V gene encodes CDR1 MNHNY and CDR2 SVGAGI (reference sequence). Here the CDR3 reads CASVLRGLVYEQYF. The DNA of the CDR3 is TGTGCCAGCGTTTTGAGGGGACTCGTCTACGAGCAGTACTTC.

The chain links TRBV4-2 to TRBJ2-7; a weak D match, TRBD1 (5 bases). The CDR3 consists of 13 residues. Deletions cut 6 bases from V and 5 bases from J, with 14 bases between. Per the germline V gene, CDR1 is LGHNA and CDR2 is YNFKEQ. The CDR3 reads CASRPTDANEQYF. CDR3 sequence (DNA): TGTGCCAGCAGGCCGACAGATGCAAACGAGCAGTACTTC.

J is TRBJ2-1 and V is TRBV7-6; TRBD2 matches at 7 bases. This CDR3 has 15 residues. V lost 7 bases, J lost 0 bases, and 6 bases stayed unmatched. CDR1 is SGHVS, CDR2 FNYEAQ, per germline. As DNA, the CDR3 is TGTGCCAGCACCCGAAGCGGGGACTCCTACAATGAGCAGTTCTTC. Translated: CASTRSGDSYNEQFF.

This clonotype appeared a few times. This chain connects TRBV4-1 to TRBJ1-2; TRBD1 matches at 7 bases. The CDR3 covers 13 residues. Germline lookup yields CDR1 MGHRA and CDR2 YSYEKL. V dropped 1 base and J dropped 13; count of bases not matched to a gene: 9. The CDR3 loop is CASSQGGAGGFTF. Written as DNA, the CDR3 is TGCGCCAGCAGCCAAGGTGGAGCAGGGGGATTCACCTTC.